This T cell receptor beta chain was documented in a study of cytomegalovirus exposure and HLA in healthy donors (dated by TCRdb to between 2016 and 2019). Background for the entire study: An earlier analysis of several hundred of the donors reported approximately 270 Gb of sequence data and 100 million to 130 million unique TCR beta sequences from about 180 million T cells. Roughly 300 gigabases of sequencing data and approximately 85 million unique TCR sequences were included in an early release covering around 600 HLA-typed donors. Among the roughly 380 genotyped donors, approximately 81% belonged to the genetic ancestry cluster associated with self-reported Caucasian donors. The study aimed to test whether signatures of past pathogen exposure could be identified by cataloging public T cell receptors. Using immunosequencing, the study profiled T cell repertoires from about 620 subjects and related those repertoires to cytomegalovirus serostatus. Besides the first cohort of about 730 subjects, a separate validation cohort made up of over a hundred different subjects was used. To predict cytomegalovirus infection status, the study combined high-throughput TCR immunosequencing, statistical association of individual TCRs with disease status, and machine learning. A later analysis re-analyzed previously published TCR beta repertoires from about 600 donors and added high-resolution HLA genotyping to study TCR occurrence patterns. Rather than drawing on any new phenotypic data, the later analysis identified candidate immune exposures from TCR beta sequences and the way those sequences occurred across donors. In an earlier analysis of 500 to 650 of the donors, high-throughput TCR beta sequencing was used to judge whether each TCR beta V gene segment behaved as functional or pseudogenic. Alongside the repertoire data, information on donor age, sex, ethnicity and CMV serostatus was compiled. In a later genetic analysis, genome-wide SNP genotypes for about three fifths of the 666 donors were used, and that subset was treated as a discovery cohort. All discovery cohort repertoires had been generated using a single sequencing platform. Both class I and class II loci were covered by HLA typing, at four-digit resolution. The number of donors typed differed by locus, with about 629-630 for A, B, C, DRB1 and DQB1, around 500 for DQA1, over 600 for DPA1, and 472 for DPB1. Four to six DR-DQ haplotypes were handled as single units for association and clustering, since linkage in the cohort was strong. On average, 235,054 unique TCR beta nucleotide sequences were sequenced per donor among some 420 genotyped donors of the cohort, with roughly 18% of those sequences being non-productive. What the research found in general, with its limitations: Compared with equally common non-associated chains, HLA-associated TCR beta chains in a later analysis were more clonally expanded and had lower generation probabilities. Linkage disequilibrium might explain the correlated functional status among segregating V segments, but an unknown experimental factor could not be ruled out. For the cohort, immune exposure information was limited to CMV serostatus. In a later analysis, most CMV-associated TCR beta chains were found to appear HLA-restricted, with HLA associations seemingly driven largely by CMV exposure. According to a later genetic analysis, donors in an Asian-associated ancestry cluster had fewer N-insertions in productive TCRs than the approximately 700-donor mean. Sequencing depth was assumed to be roughly uniform across donors in the presence/absence analyses, though that assumption may not hold. An association between a missense DCLRE1C variant and V-gene and J-gene trimming of TCR beta chains was found in a later genetic analysis and replicated in an independent cohort. According to a later analysis, parvovirus B19, influenza, CMV and Epstein-Barr virus appeared linked to several top co-occurrence clusters. The classifier was reported to diagnose cytomegalovirus status with high specificity and sensitivity in both the original cohort and the validation cohort. A group of highly shared sequence variants was considered likely to be a technical artifact of the sequencing pipeline. Some IMGT-functional V segments, including TRBV6-2 and TRBV6-3, could not be told apart with the 87-base-pair reads, so those segments were excluded. Because HLA typing was missing for some donors at each locus, association tests included only the typed subset. The cohort was sequenced for TCR beta chains only, and without alpha or paired-chain data the features that could be detected were limited. A few of the identified cytomegalovirus-associated TCR beta chains were confirmed in vitro to be specific for cytomegalovirus antigens. The earlier analysis of about 600 of the donors excluded roughly 16 rarely observed V segments, including chromosome 9 orphons, because counts were too low. According to the authors, the approach could potentially be generalized to other disease states and immunological phenotypes. In the study, about 150 TCR beta chains were listed as associated with cytomegalovirus. Strong co-occurrence of HLA alleles, especially DR and DQ, made assigning TCR associations to individual alleles difficult. According to a later analysis, TCR association rates differed among HLA loci, with DRB1 alleles showing the most associated TCRs and HLA-C alleles showing the fewest. In a later analysis, about 16,000 TCR beta sequences were associated with specific HLA alleles at a false discovery rate of 0.05. Most TCR sequences were observed very rarely across donors, whereas some public TCRs were present in many individuals. A further reported finding was that TCR beta sequences accurately predicted the HLA-A and HLA-B alleles for most subjects in the first cohort. In an earlier analysis of more than 450 of the donors, most TCR beta V segments were observed in productive rearrangements about 87% or about 30% of the time, broadly matching IMGT annotations.

Preparation of the library involved the immunoSEQ multiplex PCR assay. For the multiplex PCR, a mixture combining 60 forward primers for TCR Vbeta segments and 13 reverse primers for TCR Jbeta segments was used. Amplification of the CDR3 region of rearranged TCR beta genes was performed with a multiplex PCR assay on genomic DNA. The Illumina HiSeq System was used to sequence the amplified TCR beta libraries as 87-base-pair reads. On the authors' methods: A later analysis tallied about 77 million unique TCR beta chains across the 666 repertoires, and about 10 million of those chains were shared by two or more donors. Raw reads were error-corrected and collapsed into unique sequences by a nearest-neighbor algorithm in which closely related sequences were merged to remove PCR and sequencing errors. To assign V, D and J gene segments, CDR3 sequences were aligned to IMGT reference sequences. Each retained sequence needed at least a six-nucleotide match to both a V gene segment and a J gene segment. Rearrangements were classified as productive when the CDR3 lacked stop codons and remained in frame with V and J, and all other rearrangements were classified as non-productive. CDR3 was defined by IMGT convention, running from the second conserved V-encoded cysteine to the conserved J-encoded phenylalanine. In an earlier analysis of more than 550 of the donors, sequences lacking an unambiguous match to a single V gene segment were excluded. In an earlier analysis of some 590 of the donors, a V segment was called functional when productive rearrangements were above 56.7%, and segregating when the standard deviation between donors exceeded 5%. A statistical classification framework was built to diagnose cytomegalovirus status from the catalog of TCR beta chain sequences. A later analysis assigned V and J genes by comparing TCR nucleotide sequences with IMGT/GENE-DB human TR gene sequences. In a later analysis, CDR3 sequences and most-parsimonious VDJ recombination scenarios were assigned using the TCRdist pipeline. In a later analysis, each TCR beta chain was defined by its CDR3 amino acid sequence together with its V-gene family, and reads without a unique V-gene family were excluded. A later analysis removed 500 to 600 highly shared, low-generation-probability nucleotide sequences to deal with suspected cross-contamination and a sequencing artifact. For each public chain, a later analysis derived a clonal expansion index from normalized ranks of inferred template counts within each repertoire. A later analysis computed generation probabilities with a VDJ recombination model fitted to out-of-frame rearrangements, and checked the results against IGoR. Hypergeometric tests were used in a later analysis to score TCR-TCR, TCR-HLA and TCR-CMV co-occurrence, with a repertoire-size bias correction applied to the TCR pairs. False discovery rates were estimated in a later analysis by permuting HLA or CMV assignments 20 times. In a later analysis, co-occurring TCRs were grouped using DBSCAN, and TCRdist sequence similarity was added for clustering within HLA-allele-positive subsets. Co-occurrence clustering excluded repertoires with fewer than 30,000 or more than 120,000 public chains, plus five with anomalous nucleotide sharing. TCRdb's version of the immuneACCESS table is confined to in-frame rearrangements and falls short of the full clone set. An unresolved V gene accounts for under half of the shortfall where checked; the remainder is of unknown origin. Clonal size and the V and J genes are those of that table, whereas D and trimming came from the DNA. Present in this sample are 150,000 to 200,000 clones, roughly 77% of which were seen just once. Roughly 1.4% of the sample is in the top ten clones.

Its CDR3 holds 16 amino acids, cysteine through phenylalanine. CDR3 DNA only is kept here, 48 bases in frame from base 1. Ends trimmed: V by 4 bases, J by 5 bases; bases unmatched to a gene: 13. CDR1 and CDR2, looked up from the germline V gene, are MGHRA and YSYEKL. As concerns this clone: Its cognate antigen has yet to be identified. Per-base quality was not reported, and no clone a single base away is much larger than it.

The cohort was made up of approximately 700 healthy bone marrow donors. Cohort members were all nominally healthy when sampled, although unrecorded immune exposures were likely present. The donor tested CMV seronegative, placing the donor among the 350 to 400 seronegative members of the cohort. Every donor gave a peripheral blood sample, and the peripheral blood mononuclear cells from that sample were used for TCR beta sequencing. The Qiagen DNeasy Blood Extraction Kit was used to extract genomic DNA from the blood cell samples. This chain joins TRBV4-1 to TRBJ2-5, and TRBD1 aligns with 7 junction nucleotides. The sample comprised PBMCs. This TCR was sampled from a woman in her forties or fifties in good health and CMV-seronegative. At the DNA level, the sequence is TGCGCCAGCAGCCCAGGGGGTCCCAGGGTGGGGGAGACCCAGTACTTC. It translates to CASSPGGPRVGETQYF.